This T cell receptor beta chain was captured by sequencing in a study of OX40 agonist ivuxolimab in advanced cancers. In the study overall: The dose of intravenous ivuxolimab that patients received every 2 weeks ranged from 0.01 to 10 mg/kg.

This table comes from immunoSEQ multiplex PCR, and its TCRdb copy is limited to in-frame clones, with some not included. The sample lists 89,000 or so clones, 91% occurring once. Between the trimmed V and J ends, which lost 0 bases and 6 bases, there was a span of 7 bases. The CDR3 totals 13 residues. Germline values: CDR1 SGDLS, CDR2 YYNGEE. The genes are TRBV9 and TRBJ2-1; the D is unclear. The sample in question was CD4+ or CD8+ T cells sorted from blood, obtained in a trial of the OX40 agonist ivuxolimab. This receptor was identified in an adult with an advanced solid tumor such as melanoma, head and neck, liver or kidney cancer. CDR3 sequence: CASSVDYPNEQFF. The CDR3 region has the DNA TGTGCCAGCAGCGTAGACTATCCCAATGAGCAGTTCTTC. The complete variable domain, with remaining parts taken from reference TRBV9 and TRBJ2-1, reads DSGVTQTPKHLITATGQRVTLRCSPRSGDLSVYWYQQSLDQGLQFLIQYYNGEERAKGNILERFSAQQFPDLHSELNLSSLELGDSALYFCASSVDYPNEQFFGPGTRLTVL.